The 13 T cell receptor beta chains reported below all come from one sample, sequenced in a study of beta chain features in type 1 diabetes. As every portion of the isolated RNA was reverse transcribed, the sequencing read expressed TCRB transcripts. Here immunoSEQ multiplex PCR was the method, and the copy in TCRdb shows in-frame clones only, minus some. This table holds some 200,000 clones, roughly 17% found once. The antigens of these receptors remain unknown. Study findings and constraints: Moderately but significantly shorter TCRB CDR3s were found in Type 1 diabetes patients in all four CD4+ subsets.

The sequenced sample was naive CD4+ T cells from blood. The receptors here all came from a man in his thirties or forties with type 1 diabetes.

This clone was counted only a few times. This sequence joins TRBV29-1 and TRBJ2-1; unclear D gene. Germline V CDR1 and CDR2: SQVTM, ANQGSEA. The CDR3 consists of 15 residues. Trimming removed 0 bases from V and 8 bases from J, with 17 bases in between. CDR3: CSVEDRTSLKYEQFF. The CDR3 nucleotides are TGCAGCGTTGAAGATCGTACCTCTTTGAAGTATGAGCAGTTCTTC.

This chain uses TRBV4-3 with TRBJ2-7; the match to TRBD2 covers 9 bases. This CDR3 contains 15 residues. Germline V gene data show CDR1 as LGHNA and CDR2 as YSLEER. Trimming cost V 4 bases and J 3 bases; bases outside gene matches: 7. As DNA, the CDR3 is TGCGCCAGCAGCCGAGGAGGGACTAGCAACTACGAGCAGTACTTC. Protein product: CASSRGGTSNYEQYF.

This clone appeared a few times. Other nucleotide sequences from this sample produce the same CDR3. The V gene is TRBV10-3, the J gene TRBJ2-5, with no clear D. The length of the CDR3 is 12 residues. V was clipped by 0 bases and J by 5 bases, with 4 bases between them. In germline, CDR1 is ENHRY, CDR2 SYGVKD. CDR3 in amino acids: CAISESRETQYF. The CDR3 nucleotides read TGTGCCATCAGTGAGTCGAGGGAGACCCAGTACTTC.

Only a few counts were recorded for this clone. V and J are TRBV7-7 and TRBJ1-1; TRBD1 matches 8 bases. The V gene's germline CDR1 is SSHAT and CDR2 FNYEAQ (reference sequence). The V and J ends lost 0 bases and 7 bases, in that order; junction bases with no gene match: 1. This CDR3 spans 13 amino acids. CDR3 sequence: CASSLATGDEAFF. CDR3 coding DNA: TGTGCCAGCAGCTTAGCGACAGGGGATGAAGCTTTCTTT.

This clone showed up just a few times. The chain carries TRBV4-3 and TRBJ1-4; no clear D gene. CDR1 and CDR2 (germline): LGHNA, YSLEER. The CDR3 sequence is 15 residues long. Trimming shortened V by 1 base and J by 5 bases, and 11 bases separated the two germline ends. The DNA of the CDR3 is TGCGCCAGCAGCCAAGGGAACGGGGTAAATGAAAAACTGTTTTTT. It codes for CASSQGNGVNEKLFF.

This clone was recorded a few times. Given the absence of the conserved phenylalanine or tryptophan at the CDR3 end, a read error is likely. Because the CDR3's place on the DNA is in doubt, the DNA is left out and the CDR3 is given as listed by TCRdb. The chain carries TRBV9 and TRBJ2-7; the D segment call TRBD2 is taken from the table without a DNA check. Termini included, the CDR3 measures 11 amino acids. Germline CDR1 is SGDLS and CDR2 is YYNGEE. CDR3 loop: CASSVGSYSLR.

This clone was picked up a small number of times. The J gene is TRBJ2-7, the V gene TRBV7-9; 8 bases match TRBD2. CDR3 length: 15 amino acids. CDR1 is SEHNR and CDR2 is FQNEAQ in the germline V gene (reference sequence). J was trimmed by 2 bases and V by 5 bases; bases with no gene match: 8. CDR3 sequence: CASSRKTSGAYEQYF. CDR3 in DNA: TGTGCCAGCAGCCGAAAAACTAGCGGAGCCTACGAGCAGTACTTC.

The V and J genes are TRBV10-2 and TRBJ2-7; the D gene is possibly TRBD1 (6 bases). V gave up 2 bases and J gave up 13 bases, with 12 bases separating them. The CDR3 is 11 residues long. Germline V gene lookup returns CDR1 WSHSY and CDR2 SAAADI. The CDR3 loop is CASSETGKSYF. CDR3 DNA: TGCGCCAGCAGTGAGACAGGGAAGTCTTACTTC.

This clone was seen more than once but under ten times. The chain couples TRBV28 to TRBJ2-4; TRBD1 or TRBD2 may be the D gene (5 bases each). The germline V and J ends were trimmed by 8 bases and 8 bases, with 10 bases remaining between them. In germline, CDR1 is MDHEN, CDR2 SYDVKM. CDR3 length: 11 residues. The CDR3 nucleotides read TGTGCCAGCGAAGGGGAGTACATTCAGTACTTC. This translates into CASEGEYIQYF.

The chain's CDR3 is CASSISESRFF. As DNA, the CDR3 is TGTGCCAGCAGCATCTCGGAATCTAGGTTCTTC. The V call is TRBV5-6, the J call TRBJ2-1; D uncertain. From germline, CDR1 is SGHDT and CDR2 YYEEEE. This CDR3 contains 11 residues. V was shortened by 4 bases and J by 15 bases, with 14 bases between the two germline ends.

This clone was detected a few times. The V and J genes are TRBV4-2 and TRBJ2-1; TRBD1 is a possible D gene (5 bases). V gave up 5 bases and J gave up 3 bases, with 11 bases separating them. Germline V gene lookup returns CDR1 LGHNA and CDR2 YNFKEQ. CDR3 length equals 14 residues. CDR3 residues: CASSFLRGYNEQFF. The CDR3 DNA reads TGTGCCAGCAGCTTCCTAAGGGGCTACAATGAGCAGTTCTTC.

The table lists this clone with a few counts. This chain connects TRBV30 to TRBJ1-2, with D possibly matching TRBD1 (6 bases). CDR3 size: 11 residues. Per germline, CDR1 GTSNPN and CDR2 SVGIG (reference sequence). V shed 0 bases and J shed 10 bases, with 9 bases lying between them. The CDR3 loop is CAWSVGGDYTF. The CDR3 nucleotides read TGTGCCTGGAGTGTAGGGGGAGACTACACCTTC.

The CDR3 reads CATSRDQWETQYF. Written as DNA, the CDR3 is TGTGCCACCAGCAGAGATCAGTGGGAGACCCAGTACTTC. The chain recombines TRBV15 with TRBJ2-5; D is unclear. Trimming pared 0 bases from V and 5 bases from J, leaving 7 bases between. This CDR3 has 13 amino acids. Germline V lookup: CDR1 LNHNV, CDR2 YYDKDF (reference sequence).